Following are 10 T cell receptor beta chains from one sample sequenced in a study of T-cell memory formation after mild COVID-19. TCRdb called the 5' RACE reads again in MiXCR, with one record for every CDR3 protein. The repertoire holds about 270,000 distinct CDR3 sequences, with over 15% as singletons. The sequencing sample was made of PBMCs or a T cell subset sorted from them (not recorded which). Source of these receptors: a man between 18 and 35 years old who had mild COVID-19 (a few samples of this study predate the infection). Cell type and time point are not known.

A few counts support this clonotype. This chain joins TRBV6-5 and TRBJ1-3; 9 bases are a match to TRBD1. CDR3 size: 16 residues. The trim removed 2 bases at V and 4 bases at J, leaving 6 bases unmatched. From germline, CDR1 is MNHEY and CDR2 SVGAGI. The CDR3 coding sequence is TGTGCCAGCAGTTACGATAACAGGGGGCAAGGAAACACCATATATTTT. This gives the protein CASSYDNRGQGNTIYF.

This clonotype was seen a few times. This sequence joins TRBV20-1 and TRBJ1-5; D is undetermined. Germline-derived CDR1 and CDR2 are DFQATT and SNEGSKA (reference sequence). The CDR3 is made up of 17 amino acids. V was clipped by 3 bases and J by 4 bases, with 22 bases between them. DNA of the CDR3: TGCAGTGCTAGTTGCCCAGATGCCCAACTATCAAATCAGCCCCAGCATTTT. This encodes CSASCPDAQLSNQPQHF.

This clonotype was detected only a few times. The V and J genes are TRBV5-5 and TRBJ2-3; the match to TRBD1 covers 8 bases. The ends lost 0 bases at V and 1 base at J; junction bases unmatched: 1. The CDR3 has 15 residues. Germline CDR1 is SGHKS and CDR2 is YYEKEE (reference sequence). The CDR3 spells CASSLGDRRTDTQYF. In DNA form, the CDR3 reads TGTGCCAGCAGCTTGGGGGACAGGCGCACAGATACGCAGTATTTT. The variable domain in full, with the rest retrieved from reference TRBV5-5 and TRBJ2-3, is DAGVTQSPTHLIKTRGQQVTLRCSPISGHKSVSWYQQVLGQGPQFIFQYYEKEERGRGNFPDRFSARQFPNYSSELNVNALLLGDSALYLCASSLGDRRTDTQYFGPGTRLTVL.

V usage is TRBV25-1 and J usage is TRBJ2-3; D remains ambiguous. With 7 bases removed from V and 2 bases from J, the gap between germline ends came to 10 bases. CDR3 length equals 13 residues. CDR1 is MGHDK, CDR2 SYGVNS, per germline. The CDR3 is CASTRPYTDTQYF. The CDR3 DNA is TGTGCCAGCACCCGGCCATACACAGATACGCAGTATTTT.

CDR3 residues: CASSPRLAGGRTGELFF. The CDR3 bases are TGCGCCAGCAGCCCAAGACTAGCGGGGGGGCGCACCGGGGAGCTGTTTTTT. The rearrangement links TRBV5-1 to TRBJ2-2, with TRBD2 matching over 14 bases. V lost 4 bases and J lost 4; bases outside the gene matches: 6. CDR1 and CDR2 (germline): SGHRS, YFSETQ. The CDR3 has 17 amino acids.

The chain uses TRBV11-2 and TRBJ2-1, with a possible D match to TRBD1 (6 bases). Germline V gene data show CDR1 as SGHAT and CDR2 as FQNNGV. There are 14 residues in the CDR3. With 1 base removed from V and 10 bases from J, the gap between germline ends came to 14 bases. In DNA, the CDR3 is TGTGCCAGCAGCTTAGGTATTTCTGGGACAGAGCAGTTCTTC. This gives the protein CASSLGISGTEQFF.

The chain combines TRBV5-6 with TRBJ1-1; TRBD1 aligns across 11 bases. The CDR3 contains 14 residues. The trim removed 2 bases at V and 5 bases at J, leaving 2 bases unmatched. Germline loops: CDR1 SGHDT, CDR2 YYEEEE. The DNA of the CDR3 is TGTGCCAGCAGCTTCGGACAGGGGGCGACTGAAGCTTTCTTT. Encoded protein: CASSFGQGATEAFF.

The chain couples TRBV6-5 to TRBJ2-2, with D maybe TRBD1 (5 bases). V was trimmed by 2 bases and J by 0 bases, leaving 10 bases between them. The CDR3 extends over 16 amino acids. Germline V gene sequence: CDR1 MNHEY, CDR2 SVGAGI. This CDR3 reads CASSYRQPSNTGELFF. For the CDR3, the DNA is TGTGCCAGCAGTTACCGACAGCCTTCGAACACCGGGGAGCTGTTTTTT.

The CDR3 region is CASGYKDTEAFF. CDR3 bases: TGTGCCAGCGGTTATAAGGACACTGAAGCTTTCTTT. This chain connects TRBV9 to TRBJ1-1; D unresolved. The CDR3 totals 12 residues. Germline loops: CDR1 SGDLS, CDR2 YYNGEE. V lost 7 bases and J 3 bases, leaving 10 bases between the germline ends. The full variable domain, rest sourced from reference TRBV9 and TRBJ1-1, is DSGVTQTPKHLITATGQRVTLRCSPRSGDLSVYWYQQSLDQGLQFLIQYYNGEERAKGNILERFSAQQFPDLHSELNLSSLELGDSALYFCASGYKDTEAFFGQGTRLTVV.

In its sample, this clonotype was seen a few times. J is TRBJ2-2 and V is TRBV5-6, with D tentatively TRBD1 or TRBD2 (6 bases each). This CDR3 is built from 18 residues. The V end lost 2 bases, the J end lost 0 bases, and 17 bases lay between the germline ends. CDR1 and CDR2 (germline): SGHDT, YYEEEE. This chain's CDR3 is CASSFLRGGLTNTGELFF. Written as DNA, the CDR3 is TGTGCCAGCAGCTTCCTCCGAGGGGGACTTACGAACACCGGGGAGCTGTTTTTT.